The next 20 T cell receptor beta chains were all read from a single sample in a study of PD-L1 blockade in urothelial cancer. Time point indicated: peripheral blood 6 weeks after treatment start. The repertoire was sequenced with immunoSEQ multiplex PCR; TCRdb's copy has only in-frame clones and lacks some. The repertoire holds 75,000 to 100,000 clones, less than 85% seen once, with approximately 8.4% in the top ten. The sequenced sample was PBMCs, obtained around atezolizumab (anti-PD-L1) treatment. Receptor source: a man aged 65 to 85 with urothelial cancer.

This clone showed up just once. V usage is TRBV2 and J usage is TRBJ2-7; 10 bases fit TRBD1. The trim removed 4 bases at V and 5 bases at J, leaving 14 bases unmatched. The CDR3 spans 17 residues. CDR1 is SNHLY, CDR2 FYNNEI, per germline. CDR3: CASSGQGGQGRGDEQYF. CDR3 in DNA: TGTGCCAGCAGTGGACAGGGGGGACAGGGGAGGGGTGACGAGCAGTACTTC.

This clone was seen more than once but under ten times. The CDR3 DNA is TGTGCCAGCAGTGGAGAAGACTCCCCCTCCTACGAGCAGTACTTC. Its translation: CASSGEDSPSYEQYF. This rearrangement joins TRBV6-1 to TRBJ2-7; unclear D gene. Germline V gene data show CDR1 as MNHNS and CDR2 as SASEGT. The CDR3 has 15 residues. The V end was cut by 4 bases, the J end by 0 bases, with 13 bases between.

The chain employs TRBV7-3 and TRBJ1-1, with 8 bases aligning to TRBD1. Per the germline V gene, CDR1 is SGHTA and CDR2 is FQGTGA. V lost 5 bases and J lost 5; bases outside the gene matches: 4. This CDR3 is built from 13 residues. In DNA form, the CDR3 reads TGTGCCAGCAGCGCAGGGGGCGGAACTGAAGCTTTCTTT. Its translation: CASSAGGGTEAFF. The full variable domain, rest sourced from reference TRBV7-3 and TRBJ1-1, is GAGVSQTPSNKVTEKGKYVELRCDPISGHTALYWYRQSLGQGPEFLIYFQGTGAADDSGLPNDRFFAVRPEGSVSTLKIQRTERGDSAVYLCASSAGGGTEAFFGQGTRLTVV.

Only one count was recorded for this clone. This chain links TRBV7-3 with TRBJ1-1; D is possibly TRBD1 (6 bases). V lost 1 base and J lost 4, with 7 bases in between. Germline V gives CDR1 SGHTA, CDR2 FQGTGA. The CDR3 covers 13 residues. CDR3 in amino acids: CASSLKGGTEAFF. CDR3 bases: TGTGCCAGCAGCTTAAAAGGGGGCACTGAAGCTTTCTTT. The full variable domain, with the rest looked up from reference TRBV7-3 and TRBJ1-1, is GAGVSQTPSNKVTEKGKYVELRCDPISGHTALYWYRQSLGQGPEFLIYFQGTGAADDSGLPNDRFFAVRPEGSVSTLKIQRTERGDSAVYLCASSLKGGTEAFFGQGTRLTVV.

With regard to this clone: Other DNA sequences in the same sample also yield this CDR3. The chain joins TRBV18 to TRBJ1-1; 7 bases agree with TRBD1. V lost 2 bases to trimming and J lost 3 bases; unmatched junction nucleotides: 0. The germline V gene has CDR1 KGHSH and CDR2 LQKENI. The CDR3 contains 13 residues. This chain's CDR3 is CASSPGQDTEAFF. DNA for the CDR3: TGTGCCAGCTCACCAGGACAGGACACTGAAGCTTTCTTT.

The V gene is TRBV7-9, the J gene TRBJ2-2; 7 bases align to TRBD1. Germline values: CDR1 SEHNR, CDR2 FQNEAQ (reference sequence). There are 15 residues in the CDR3. The V segment lost 8 bases and the J segment 2 bases; nucleotides outside the gene matches: 8. The CDR3 loop reads CASPIRGGNTGELFF. The CDR3 nucleotides are TGTGCCAGCCCAATCAGAGGGGGCAACACCGGGGAGCTGTTTTTT.

CDR3 coding DNA: TGCGCCAGCAGCCGGGGAGAAGGCTACGAGCAGTACTTC. Translated, it gives CASSRGEGYEQYF. The J gene is TRBJ2-7, the V gene TRBV5-1; TRBD2 might be the D (5 bases). V was trimmed by 4 bases and J by 3 bases, leaving 11 bases between them. The CDR3 runs to 13 residues. The germline V gene encodes CDR1 SGHRS and CDR2 YFSETQ.

The rearrangement uses TRBV2 and TRBJ2-2; 11 positions match TRBD2. The CDR3 runs 15 residues. V was clipped by 5 bases and J by 5 bases; unmatched bases: 4. The germline V gene has CDR1 SNHLY and CDR2 FYNNEI. CDR3 sequence reads: CASSRLAGRTGELFF. The CDR3 coding sequence is TGTGCCAGCAGTCGACTAGCGGGAAGGACCGGGGAGCTGTTTTTT.

The chain employs TRBV7-6 and TRBJ2-7, with TRBD2 matching 9 bases. The CDR3 is made up of 16 amino acids. Trimming at V came to 1 base and at J to 1 base, leaving 5 bases not matched to a gene. Per the germline V gene, CDR1 is SGHVS and CDR2 is FNYEAQ. CDR3 coding DNA: TGTGCCAGCAGCTTAGAGCTAGCGGGGCGTTCCTACGAGCAGTACTTC. It translates to CASSLELAGRSYEQYF.

The rearrangement joins TRBV27 to TRBJ2-1; D possibly corresponds to TRBD2 (5 bases). V lost 5 bases to trimming and J lost 5 bases, with 19 bases between them. Looked up from germline, CDR1 is MNHEY and CDR2 is SMNVEV (reference sequence). There are 16 residues in the CDR3. CDR3 nucleotide sequence: TGTGCCAGCAGTAAACTTTACCGGGATCAAAACAATGAGCAGTTCTTC. Residues: CASSKLYRDQNNEQFF.

V usage is TRBV7-6 and J usage is TRBJ1-3, with 9 positions matching TRBD1. This CDR3 comprises 17 residues. J lost 0 bases, V lost 5 bases, and 8 bases had no gene match. Germline CDR1 is SGHVS and CDR2 is FNYEAQ. The CDR3 DNA sequence: TGTGCCAGCAGCCGAGACAGGGGGTCAAGCTCTGGAAACACCATATATTTT. Translating gives CASSRDRGSSSGNTIYF.

The chain couples TRBV5-1 to TRBJ2-7; TRBD2 matches 8 bases. The CDR3 extends over 16 amino acids. Germline CDR1 and CDR2: SGHRS and YFSETQ. The trim removed 4 bases at V and 2 bases at J, leaving 11 bases unmatched. The CDR3 reads CASSPIGRDPPYEQYF. The CDR3, as DNA: TGCGCCAGCAGCCCAATCGGGAGGGACCCACCCTACGAGCAGTACTTC.

The V call is TRBV15, the J call TRBJ1-2, with a weak D call TRBD1 (5 bases). The CDR3 sequence is 13 residues long. V was cut by 3 bases and J by 6 bases, with 11 bases left in between. Looked up from germline, CDR1 is LNHNV and CDR2 is YYDKDF (reference sequence). CDR3 amino acids: CATSRGREDGYTF. The CDR3, as DNA: TGTGCCACCAGCAGGGGCAGGGAGGATGGCTACACCTTC.

The chain joins TRBV19 to TRBJ1-2, with D perhaps matching TRBD1 (5 bases). The length of the CDR3 is 15 residues. Trimming stripped 8 bases from V and 4 bases from J, with 20 bases between. The V gene's germline CDR1 is LNHDA and CDR2 SQIVND (reference sequence). CDR3 loop: CASSLTQGPGYGYTF. For the CDR3, the DNA is TGTGCCAGTTCCCTTACCCAGGGCCCCGGCTATGGCTACACCTTC.

The CDR3 coding sequence is TGTGCCAGCAGCTTAGTAGGGGGACAGGGCCCCACCTACGAGCAGTACTTC. This gives the protein CASSLVGGQGPTYEQYF. This chain uses TRBV7-2 with TRBJ2-7, with 9 bases identical to TRBD1. The germline V gene has CDR1 SGHTA and CDR2 FQGNSA. V shed 1 base and J 2 bases; nucleotides not matched to a gene: 9. The CDR3 consists of 17 residues.

The rearrangement joins TRBV6-1 to TRBJ1-5; TRBD1 aligns across 7 bases. The V and J ends lost 3 bases and 16 bases, in that order; junction bases with no gene match: 9. Germline CDR1 and CDR2: MNHNS and SASEGT. The length of the CDR3 is 12 residues. The CDR3 reads CASSELTGTAHF. CDR3 sequence (DNA): TGTGCCAGCAGTGAGCTGACCGGGACAGCTCATTTT.

The chain recombines TRBV6-1 with TRBJ1-1; 11 bases line up with TRBD1. CDR1 is MNHNS and CDR2 is SASEGT in the germline V gene. CDR3 size: 15 residues. With 5 bases clipped from V and 5 bases from J, the junction kept 7 bases outside the gene matches. The CDR3 coding sequence is TGTGCCAGCAGTTCTAGGACAGGGGGCTGGACTGAAGCTTTCTTT. Protein sequence: CASSSRTGGWTEAFF.

V usage is TRBV15 and J usage is TRBJ2-5; D is unclear. Germline V CDR1 and CDR2: LNHNV, YYDKDF (reference sequence). The CDR3 has 14 amino acids. V was trimmed by 1 base and J by 2 bases, leaving 8 bases between them. The CDR3 is CATSRGWQQETQYF. DNA for the CDR3: TGTGCCACCAGCAGAGGATGGCAGCAAGAGACCCAGTACTTC.

This chain uses TRBV29-1 with TRBJ2-2, with TRBD2 matching 12 bases. Germline V gene data show CDR1 as SQVTM and CDR2 as ANQGSEA. The CDR3 sequence is 15 residues long. Germline trimming cut 4 bases from V and 5 bases from J; bases unmatched to any gene: 5. CDR3 sequence (DNA): TGCAGCGTTGCCCGGACTAGCGGGGTAACCGGGGAGCTGTTTTTT. Its translation is CSVARTSGVTGELFF.

The chain recombines TRBV5-5 with TRBJ2-2, with 11 bases aligning to TRBD1. Unmatched junction bases numbered 7, after V lost 4 bases and J lost 5 bases. The CDR3 has 16 amino acids. Germline lookup yields CDR1 SGHKS and CDR2 YYEKEE (reference sequence). The DNA of the CDR3 is TGTGCCAGCAGCATCGCCGGGACAGGGGGGACCGGGGAGCTGTTTTTT. It encodes CASSIAGTGGTGELFF.